A single sample gave rise to the 27 T cell receptor beta chains below, sequenced in a study of shared clonotypes between healthy human individuals. The repertoire was sequenced with immunoSEQ multiplex PCR; TCRdb's copy has only in-frame clones and lacks some. The sample records roughly 2.6 million clones, approximately 92% being singletons. Sequenced: naive CD4+ T cells sorted from blood. Subset indicated: CD45RA+ positively selected. The receptors were sampled from a man younger than 35 in good health.

This chain uses TRBV27 with TRBJ2-7; 7 nucleotides line up with TRBD1. V was clipped by 0 bases and J by 5 bases; unmatched bases: 10. This CDR3 has 16 residues. The germline V gene encodes CDR1 MNHEY and CDR2 SMNVEV (reference sequence). CDR3 in DNA: TGTGCCAGCAGTTTATCGGGGGCAGGGGGATACCACGAGCAGTACTTC. It specifies CASSLSGAGGYHEQYF.

This rearrangement joins TRBV11-2 to TRBJ2-7; 8 nucleotides agree with TRBD1. With V trimmed by 4 bases and J by 5 bases, 13 bases remained unmatched. Germline CDR1 SGHAT, CDR2 FQNNGV. This CDR3 region has 16 residues. CDR3: CASSWLRGQAADEQYF. The CDR3 bases are TGTGCCAGCAGCTGGTTAAGGGGACAGGCGGCTGACGAGCAGTACTTC. The full variable domain, rest sourced from reference TRBV11-2 and TRBJ2-7, is EAGVAQSPRYKIIEKRQSVAFWCNPISGHATLYWYQQILGQGPKLLIQFQNNGVVDDSQLPKDRFSAERLKGVDSTLKIQPAKLEDSAVYLCASSWLRGQAADEQYFGPGTRLTVT.

The chain uses TRBV19 and TRBJ1-5; 8 bases align to TRBD1. This CDR3 is built from 18 residues. Germline CDR1 is LNHDA and CDR2 is SQIVND (reference sequence). Trimming cost V 1 base and J 1 base; bases outside gene matches: 9. CDR3 loop: CASSIVAGGFTSNQPQHF. In DNA, the CDR3 is TGTGCCAGTAGTATAGTCGCAGGGGGCTTCACAAGCAATCAGCCCCAGCATTTT.

The rearrangement links TRBV29-1 to TRBJ2-5, with D tentatively TRBD1 (5 bases). Trimming removed 7 bases at V and 5 bases at J, with 14 bases between. The V gene's germline CDR1 is SQVTM and CDR2 ANQGSEA. This CDR3 region has 12 residues. The CDR3 DNA is TGCAGCGCCAGACAGACTTTTGAGACCCAGTACTTC. It translates to CSARQTFETQYF. Full variable domain (outside the CDR3, taken from reference TRBV29-1 and TRBJ2-5): SAVISQKPSRDICQRGTSLTIQCQVDSQVTMMFWYRQQPGQSLTLIATANQGSEATYESGFVIDKFPISRPNLTFSTLTVSNMSPEDSSIYLCSARQTFETQYFGPGTRLLVL.

The chain joins TRBV29-1 to TRBJ2-7; D could derive from TRBD1 or TRBD2 (5 bases each). V was cut by 6 bases and J by 6 bases, with 12 bases left in between. This CDR3 spans 11 amino acids. The germline CDR1 and CDR2 sequences are SQVTM and ANQGSEA. This chain's CDR3 is CSVQRGCEQYF. CDR3 bases: TGCAGCGTGCAACGGGGCTGCGAGCAGTACTTC.

This clone occurred once. This rearrangement joins TRBV6-6 to TRBJ1-1; tentatively, D is TRBD1 (6 bases). The V gene lost 7 bases and the J gene lost 0 bases, with 12 bases spanning the gap. The CDR3 runs to 14 residues. CDR1 and CDR2 from the germline V gene are MNHNY and SVGAGI (reference sequence). CDR3 protein: CASIEGGLNTEAFF. CDR3 sequence (DNA): TGTGCCAGCATCGAGGGGGGATTGAACACTGAAGCTTTCTTT.

The V and J genes are TRBV5-1 and TRBJ1-5; D possibly corresponds to TRBD1 (5 bases). CDR3 length: 14 residues. The ends were cut back, 0 bases at V and 5 bases at J, with 9 bases in the middle. CDR1 SGHRS and CDR2 YFSETQ come from the germline V gene. The DNA of the CDR3 is TGCGCCAGCAGCTTGGAGGGGTGGGATCAGCCCCAGCATTTT. It translates to CASSLEGWDQPQHF.

The DNA for the CDR3 is TGCGCCAGCAGTCTAGGACTAGCGGGAGGTTATGAAGATACGCAGTATTTT. It yields the protein CASSLGLAGGYEDTQYF. The gene calls are TRBV10-2 and TRBJ2-3, with 14 bases lining up with TRBD2. Trimming cost V 5 bases and J 5 bases; bases outside gene matches: 9. Per germline, CDR1 WSHSY and CDR2 SAAADI. This CDR3 is built from 17 residues.

V and J are TRBV10-3 and TRBJ2-1; D possibly corresponds to TRBD2 (6 bases). V shed 8 bases and J shed 9 bases, with 17 bases lying between them. This CDR3 spans 13 amino acids. From germline, CDR1 is ENHRY and CDR2 SYGVKD. The CDR3 DNA is TGTGCCATCCGTCCGCGGGACGCTAGTGAGCAGTTCTTC. This gives the protein CAIRPRDASEQFF.

Concerning this clone itself: The same CDR3 arises from other DNA sequences in this sample as well. The rearrangement links TRBV19 to TRBJ1-6, with 8 positions matching TRBD1. CDR1 is LNHDA and CDR2 is SQIVND in the germline V gene (reference sequence). The V segment lost 6 bases and the J segment 6 bases; nucleotides outside the gene matches: 1. The CDR3 covers 13 residues. The CDR3 loop reads CASSGTGNSPLHF. In DNA form, the CDR3 reads TGTGCCAGTAGCGGGACAGGTAATTCACCCCTCCACTTT.

V is TRBV14 and J is TRBJ2-3, with 8 bases identical to TRBD2. Germline assignment: CDR1 SGHDN and CDR2 FVKESK. The CDR3 loop spans 17 amino acids. J lost 7 bases, V lost 4 bases, and 16 bases had no gene match. CDR3 DNA: TGTGCCAGCAGCCGTAGCGGGAATCTAATTAACCCACATACGCAGTATTTT. Translating gives CASSRSGNLINPHTQYF.

The chain joins TRBV10-3 to TRBJ1-2; 12 nucleotides match TRBD1. Per germline, CDR1 ENHRY and CDR2 SYGVKD. After removal of 6 bases from V and 10 bases from J, the junction contained 6 bases not matched to a gene. The CDR3 has 13 residues. The CDR3: CAIRLGTGGDYTF. The CDR3 bases are TGTGCCATCAGGCTCGGGACAGGGGGCGACTACACCTTC.

This chain links TRBV7-9 with TRBJ1-3, with 9 positions matching TRBD1. Germline loops: CDR1 SEHNR, CDR2 FQNEAQ (reference sequence). Trimming at V came to 4 bases and at J to 0 bases, leaving 10 bases not matched to a gene. The CDR3 runs to 18 residues. This chain's CDR3 is CASSYIKGQGPSGNTIYF. CDR3 in DNA: TGTGCCAGCAGCTACATCAAGGGACAGGGACCCTCTGGAAACACCATATATTTT. Based on the CDR3 plus reference TRBV7-9 and TRBJ1-3, the full variable domain is DTGVSQNPRHKITKRGQNVTFRCDPISEHNRLYWYRQTLGQGPEFLTYFQNEAQLEKSRLLSDRFSAERPKGSFSTLEIQRTEQGDSAMYLCASSYIKGQGPSGNTIYFGEGSWLTVV.

The V and J genes are TRBV9 and TRBJ1-4; D unclear. This CDR3 is 15 amino acids long. From germline, CDR1 is SGDLS and CDR2 YYNGEE. The germline V and J ends were trimmed by 0 bases and 8 bases, with 14 bases remaining between them. The CDR3 region has the DNA TGTGCCAGCAGCGTAGATCCGATTTTAAAGGAAAAACTGTTTTTT. It is translated as CASSVDPILKEKLFF.

This sequence joins TRBV4-1 and TRBJ1-5; D is undetermined. The CDR3 totals 15 residues. Deletions cut 0 bases from V and 9 bases from J, with 15 bases between. Germline CDR1 is MGHRA and CDR2 is YSYEKL. The CDR3 sequence is CASSQDLAPFWPQHF. DNA of the CDR3: TGCGCCAGCAGCCAAGATCTGGCACCATTTTGGCCCCAGCATTTT.

This clone was detected once. Distinct nucleotide sequences in the sample also encode this CDR3. The J gene is TRBJ1-2, the V gene TRBV19; D is unresolved. The CDR3 has 12 residues. The germline gives CDR1 LNHDA, CDR2 SQIVND (reference sequence). Trimming took off 6 bases at V and 4 bases at J, with 9 bases between the two ends. The CDR3: CASRGGVYGYTF. The DNA for the CDR3 is TGTGCCAGTAGAGGCGGTGTCTATGGCTACACCTTC.

J is TRBJ1-1 and V is TRBV6-5; 7 bases align to TRBD1. CDR1 is MNHEY and CDR2 is SVGAGI in the germline V gene. With 6 bases clipped from V and 1 base from J, the junction kept 8 bases outside the gene matches. CDR3 length equals 15 residues. The chain's CDR3 is CASRRQGRANTEAFF. The CDR3 bases are TGTGCCAGCAGGCGACAGGGTAGAGCGAACACTGAAGCTTTCTTT.

The chain recombines TRBV5-1 with TRBJ2-7; D unclear. This CDR3 spans 12 amino acids. The ends were cut back, 4 bases at V and 2 bases at J, with 7 bases in the middle. CDR1 and CDR2 (germline): SGHRS, YFSETQ. For the CDR3, the DNA is TGCGCCAGCAGCCCCTCCCCCTACGAGCAGTACTTC. The encoded protein is CASSPSPYEQYF. Complete variable domain (other parts from reference TRBV5-1 and TRBJ2-7): KAGVTQTPRYLIKTRGQQVTLSCSPISGHRSVSWYQQTPGQGLQFLFEYFSETQRNKGNFPGRFSGRQFSNSRSEMNVSTLELGDSALYLCASSPSPYEQYFGPGTRLTVT.

Remarks on this clone: Other nucleotide sequences from this sample produce the same CDR3. The rearrangement uses TRBV9 and TRBJ2-2; unclear D gene. In germline, CDR1 is SGDLS, CDR2 YYNGEE. This CDR3 has 14 amino acids. Trimming pared 0 bases from V and 2 bases from J, leaving 5 bases between. The CDR3 nucleotides read TGTGCCAGCAGCGTAGTTGGAAACACCGGGGAGCTGTTTTTT. Translated, it gives CASSVVGNTGELFF.

This clone is a singleton in its sample. The chain carries TRBV18 and TRBJ2-1; tentatively, D is TRBD2 (5 bases). The CDR3 covers 16 residues. Germline V gene lookup returns CDR1 KGHSH and CDR2 LQKENI. V shed 0 bases and J shed 1 base, with 10 bases lying between them. Here the CDR3 reads CASSPPRAKSYNEQFF. CDR3 DNA: TGTGCCAGCTCACCACCGAGGGCCAAGTCCTACAATGAGCAGTTCTTC.

The rearrangement links TRBV7-8 to TRBJ2-7; 8 bases map to TRBD1. Looked up from germline, CDR1 is SGHVS and CDR2 is FQNEAQ. The CDR3 has 19 amino acids. The V and J ends lost 5 bases and 1 base, in that order; junction bases with no gene match: 19. The DNA for the CDR3 is TGTGCCAGCAGCCTAAGGAAAGAGACAGGGGCCAACATTTCCTACGAGCAGTACTTC. It codes for CASSLRKETGANISYEQYF.

This clone was counted once. The CDR3 is CASSQEGASGGANEQFF. The CDR3 DNA is TGCGCCAGCAGCCAAGAAGGGGCTAGCGGGGGGGCAAATGAGCAGTTCTTC. This chain joins TRBV4-1 and TRBJ2-1; 12 nucleotides match TRBD2. CDR3 length equals 17 residues. CDR1 is MGHRA and CDR2 is YSYEKL in the germline V gene. V dropped 0 bases and J dropped 7; count of bases not matched to a gene: 7.

The V and J genes are TRBV4-1 and TRBJ1-3; the match to TRBD1 covers 11 bases. With 5 bases clipped from V and 4 bases from J, the junction kept 10 bases outside the gene matches. The germline gives CDR1 MGHRA, CDR2 YSYEKL. The CDR3 runs to 17 residues. The CDR3 here is CASSWGQGELDGNTIYF. As DNA, the CDR3 is TGCGCCAGCAGCTGGGGACAGGGGGAATTGGACGGAAACACCATATATTTT.

The chain has TRBV5-1 and TRBJ2-4, with D perhaps being TRBD1 or TRBD2 (7 bases each). The CDR3 extends over 18 amino acids. The ends were cut back, 3 bases at V and 9 bases at J, with 28 bases in the middle. Germline CDR1 SGHRS, CDR2 YFSETQ. This CDR3 is CASSYGQEGRGSRVIQYF. The CDR3 DNA reads TGCGCCAGCAGCTACGGACAGGAAGGGAGGGGTTCAAGGGTCATTCAGTACTTC.

The chain combines TRBV11-2 with TRBJ2-7; 13 bases align to TRBD2. CDR1 SGHAT and CDR2 FQNNGV come from the germline V gene. V trimming: 0 bases; J trimming: 6 bases; junction bases outside the gene matches: 11. The CDR3 has 18 residues. CDR3 residues: CASSLEAPTSGRAGEQYF. CDR3 bases: TGTGCCAGCAGCTTAGAGGCCCCCACTAGCGGGAGGGCGGGCGAGCAGTACTTC.

This chain links TRBV28 with TRBJ1-5; 7 bases match TRBD1. Per germline, CDR1 MDHEN and CDR2 SYDVKM. V lost 5 bases, J lost 0 bases, and 7 bases stayed unmatched. CDR3 length equals 16 residues. CDR3 residues: CASSGGTANSNQPQHF. The CDR3 DNA sequence: TGTGCCAGCAGTGGCGGGACAGCAAATAGCAATCAGCCCCAGCATTTT.

V is TRBV7-9 and J is TRBJ1-4, with D perhaps matching TRBD1 (6 bases). This CDR3 is 14 amino acids long. The V and J ends lost 1 base and 7 bases respectively, with 10 bases between them. CDR1 is SEHNR and CDR2 is FQNEAQ in the germline V gene (reference sequence). CDR3 DNA sequence: TGTGCCAGCAGCTTAGGGGACATGGGTGAAAAACTGTTTTTT. It codes for CASSLGDMGEKLFF.